This record concerns one T cell receptor (beta chain) sequence. In Seattle, patients joined the study during active infection and were tracked longitudinally. This sample is part of a study of blood T cell repertoires in COVID-19. Overall study context: Acute and convalescent COVID-19 samples came from the United States, Italy and Spain. T cells, B-cell-depleted T cells, or PBMCs provided the cDNA or gDNA that served as material.

Original analysis: Estimated nucleated cell counts came from reference gene primer amplification. Measured with immunoSEQ multiplex PCR; TCRdb has only the in-frame clones, and not every one. Clone size and the V and J calls come from that table; the DNA yielded D and trimming. This sample has 25,000 to 30,000 clones, with 85% to 95% found just once. The sequenced sample consisted of peripheral blood. The receptor was isolated from a woman between 70 and 85 years old with COVID-19, enrolled during active disease.

CDR3 sequence: CSVEGEQAHYEQYF. Here the CDR3 DNA reads TGCAGCGTTGAAGGGGAGCAGGCCCACTACGAGCAGTACTTC. V and J are TRBV29-1 and TRBJ2-7; weak D call: TRBD2 (5 bases). The CDR3 spans 14 residues. V shed 1 base and J shed 3 bases, with 13 bases lying between them. The germline V gene has CDR1 SQVTM and CDR2 ANQGSEA.